This T cell receptor beta chain was observed in a study of blood T cell repertoires in COVID-19 (dated by TCRdb to 2018 to 2020). For the wider study: The collaborator samples originated in the United States, Italy and Spain and spanned the acute and convalescent phases of COVID-19. The prospective study material was composed of cDNA or gDNA derived from T cells, B-cell-depleted T cells, or PBMCs. Subjects who had been exposed to COVID-19, were actively infected with it, or had recovered from it provided the deeply sampled blood TCRbeta repertoires that made up the dataset. The repertoires were released in a freely available public database meant as a resource for research on the immune response to SARS-CoV-2. The samples were drawn from the first 160 participants of the ongoing ImmuneRACE study and from over a thousand subjects provided by 6 global collaborators. Nearly every sample came with metadata listing a de-identified subject ID, COVID-19 status, age in years and sex. Where available, HLA class I and class II types were obtained from metadata supplied by the sample provider rather than from assay-based typing. On the study overall, not on this receptor specifically: The amount of clinical and demographic metadata varied by source and participant and was provided uncurated.

A remark on this clone: This receptor's antigen is unknown. The record has no base qualities; no much larger clone is one base away.

TCRbeta CDR3 regions were amplified from genomic DNA using the immunoSEQ Assay, a bias-controlled multiplex PCR. From the authors' description of their analysis: Nucleated cell counts per sample were estimated from amplification of reference gene primers within the assay. To quantify the absolute abundance of each unique TCRbeta CDR3 rearrangement, sequence reads were collapsed and filtered. For each sample, productive Simpson clonality was calculated as the square root of Simpson's diversity index over productive rearrangements. TCRdb provides this immuneACCESS table in a form limited to in-frame rearrangements. Some clones are lacking; in checked studies, under half of them reflect an unresolved V gene, and why the rest are absent is not known. The D gene and trimming were derived from the DNA, and the V and J assignments and clone size from that table. The table for this sample lists over 600,000 clones; 90% of them were counted only once. The biggest ten clones account for under 0.3% of the sample.

Taken from cysteine to phenylalanine, the CDR3 has 10 residues. The retained sequence is limited to the CDR3, 30 bases, with the frame set at the first base. Relative to germline, V is 5 bases shorter and J is 8 bases shorter, with 6 bases between their ends. For CDR1 and CDR2, the germline V gene lists SNHLY and FYNNEI. Collaborating institutions collected whole blood in K2EDTA tubes following their own protocols. For TCRbeta analysis, collaborators shipped samples as frozen whole blood, isolated PBMCs, or DNA extracted from either of those sample types. The sequence was collected from a woman younger than 35 with acute or convalescent COVID-19. The sequencing sample was made of peripheral blood. This chain joins TRBV2 to TRBJ2-5; no D gene is confidently identified. The sequenced DNA: TGTGCCAGCAGTACCAGTACCCAGTACTTC. It encodes CASSTSTQYF.